These 21 T cell receptor beta chains were all obtained from the same sample, sequenced in a study of control samples from healthy donors and cancer patients. Profiling relied on immunoSEQ multiplex PCR, and the TCRdb table lists in-frame clones only, not all of them. The sample lists some 94,000 clones; roughly nine tenths were seen once. Material for sequencing was blood. All receptors come from a woman between 45 and 65 years old in good health.

The CDR3 nucleotides are TGTGCCAGCAGCGTAGGGGGGACAGCCAAAGAGACCCAGTACTTC. Protein product: CASSVGGTAKETQYF. This rearrangement joins TRBV9 to TRBJ2-5; 7 nucleotides match TRBD1. J gave up 3 bases and V 0 bases, and 5 bases lay outside the gene matches. The CDR3 runs to 15 residues. Per the germline V gene, CDR1 is SGDLS and CDR2 is YYNGEE.

The chain links TRBV7-2 to TRBJ2-1; D is perhaps TRBD1 (5 bases). The germline V gene encodes CDR1 SGHTA and CDR2 FQGNSA. Trimming took 5 bases from V and 7 from J, leaving 18 bases between them. The CDR3 has 15 residues. The CDR3 DNA is TGTGCCAGCAGCCCACGAGCTATAGGGGCGAATGAGCAGTTCTTC. Translation gives CASSPRAIGANEQFF.

The chain is built from TRBV6-5 and TRBJ2-3; D not resolved. The CDR3 runs to 14 residues. From germline, CDR1 is MNHEY and CDR2 SVGAGI. Trimming took 5 bases from V and 6 from J, leaving 15 bases between them. CDR3 sequence: CASSRRGIADTQYF. The CDR3 DNA reads TGTGCCAGCAGTCGCCGCGGTATTGCCGATACGCAGTATTTT.

DNA of the CDR3: TGTGCCAGCAGTTACTCGAACAGACTTTTCCTTAGCACAGATACGCAGTATTTT. It codes for CASSYSNRLFLSTDTQYF. The chain couples TRBV6-2 or TRBV6-3 to TRBJ2-3, with no clear D. Looked up from germline, CDR1 is MNHEY and CDR2 is SVGEGT. The CDR3 is 18 amino acids. V lost 0 bases and J lost 0, with 16 bases in between.

This chain joins TRBV7-9 and TRBJ1-6; no reliable D call. Trimming cost V 0 bases and J 5 bases, with 8 bases left between them. The CDR3 loop spans 15 amino acids. Germline V gene lookup returns CDR1 SEHNR and CDR2 FQNEAQ (reference sequence). CDR3 nucleotide sequence: TGTGCCAGCAGCTTAGCTATGAGCGATAATTCACCCCTCCACTTT. This encodes CASSLAMSDNSPLHF.

This chain connects TRBV5-6 to TRBJ2-7; no definite D call. Trimming removed 0 bases at V and 4 bases at J, with 14 bases between. This CDR3 contains 15 residues. CDR1 and CDR2 (germline): SGHDT, YYEEEE. The DNA for the CDR3 is TGTGCCAGCAGCTTGGATGGCAGCCTCCCTTACGAGCAGTACTTC. It is translated as CASSLDGSLPYEQYF.

The V gene is TRBV6-4, the J gene TRBJ2-3; D is unclear. CDR1 is MRHNA and CDR2 is SNTAGT in the germline V gene. This CDR3 has 13 amino acids. V lost 6 bases, J lost 3 bases, and 10 bases lay in between. CDR3 in amino acids: CASSPRATDTQYF. CDR3 sequence (DNA): TGTGCCAGCAGCCCTAGGGCGACAGATACGCAGTATTTT.

About this clone itself: At one end the junction does not follow the germline gene, possibly because of a read error. The chain uses TRBV15 and TRBJ1-4; D is possibly TRBD1 (6 bases). This CDR3 is 15 amino acids long. The germline CDR1 and CDR2 sequences are LNHNV and YYDKDF (reference sequence). The CDR3 sequence: CATSRVAGANEKLFF. CDR3 DNA: TGTGCCACCAGCAGAGTTGCGGGGGCTAACGAAAAACTGTTTTTT.

The chain combines TRBV19 with TRBJ2-1; possible D gene TRBD1, 7 bases. V lost 7 bases and J lost 3, with 16 bases in between. Per germline, CDR1 LNHDA and CDR2 SQIVND (reference sequence). The CDR3 has 15 residues. The CDR3 DNA reads as TGTGCCAGTAATACGCAGGGGGGTCTCTACAATGAGCAGTTCTTC. The encoded protein is CASNTQGGLYNEQFF.

The V and J genes are TRBV5-1 and TRBJ2-3, with D unresolved. Germline loops: CDR1 SGHRS, CDR2 YFSETQ. V was shortened by 2 bases and J by 1 base, with 5 bases between the two germline ends. This CDR3 has 13 amino acids. The CDR3 protein is CASSLKGTDTQYF. CDR3 DNA sequence: TGCGCCAGCAGCTTAAAGGGCACAGATACGCAGTATTTT.

The CDR3 here is CASSQSGNNQPQHF. The DNA for the CDR3 is TGTGCCAGCAGCCAATCAGGGAACAATCAGCCCCAGCATTTT. The chain joins TRBV16 to TRBJ1-5; D call uncertain. V lost 0 bases, J lost 3 bases, and 6 bases lay in between. Germline V gives CDR1 KGHSY, CDR2 FQNENV. CDR3 length equals 14 residues. The variable domain in full, with the rest retrieved from reference TRBV16 and TRBJ1-5, is GEEVAQTPKHLVRGEGQKAKLYCAPIKGHSYVFWYQQVLKNEFKFLISFQNENVFDETGMPKERFSAKCLPNSPCSLEIQATKLEDSAVYFCASSQSGNNQPQHFGDGTRLSIL.

This clone has only a few counts. The chain combines TRBV10-3 with TRBJ1-1; D might be TRBD1 (6 bases). The CDR3 loop spans 13 amino acids. Germline lookup yields CDR1 ENHRY and CDR2 SYGVKD. V shed 6 bases and J shed 1 base, with 9 bases lying between them. The CDR3 region is CAIRLTGNTEAFF. CDR3 DNA: TGTGCCATCAGGTTGACAGGGAACACTGAAGCTTTCTTT.

The V call is TRBV21-1, the J call TRBJ2-5; the D segment call TRBD2 is taken from the table without a DNA check. TRBV21-1 counts as a pseudogene. CDR3 length equals 14 residues. The CDR3 DNA is TGTGCCAGCAGCAAAGATCCGGGAGCGGGGACCCAGTACTTC. Its translation is CASSKDPGAGTQYF.

This chain uses TRBV11-2 with TRBJ1-2; 9 nucleotides agree with TRBD1. CDR1 is SGHAT and CDR2 is FQNNGV in the germline V gene. The CDR3 is made up of 15 amino acids. The ends lost 0 bases at V and 7 bases at J; junction bases unmatched: 6. The CDR3 DNA reads as TGTGCCAGCAGCTTAGACACCGGGACAGGGCCTGGCTACACCTTC. This codes for CASSLDTGTGPGYTF. Drawing the rest from reference TRBV11-2 and TRBJ1-2, the complete variable domain is EAGVAQSPRYKIIEKRQSVAFWCNPISGHATLYWYQQILGQGPKLLIQFQNNGVVDDSQLPKDRFSAERLKGVDSTLKIQPAKLEDSAVYLCASSLDTGTGPGYTFGSGTRLTVV.

V and J are TRBV18 and TRBJ2-5; D may correspond to TRBD1 or TRBD2 (5 bases each). The V gene lost 3 bases and the J gene lost 5 bases, with 16 bases spanning the gap. Germline V gene lookup returns CDR1 KGHSH and CDR2 LQKENI. The CDR3 runs to 15 residues. The CDR3 is CASSPSRTGRETQYF. For the CDR3, the DNA is TGTGCCAGCTCACCGTCTCGGACGGGGCGGGAGACCCAGTACTTC.

The J gene is TRBJ2-1, the V gene TRBV7-3, with TRBD2 matching 10 bases. V shed 5 bases and J 7 bases; nucleotides not matched to a gene: 8. Germline CDR1 is SGHTA and CDR2 is FQGTGA. This CDR3 has 15 amino acids. This CDR3 reads CASSLPSGRINEQFF. The CDR3 DNA follows: TGTGCCAGCAGCCTCCCTAGCGGGAGAATTAATGAGCAGTTCTTC.

The rearrangement links TRBV5-1 to TRBJ2-2; D is unresolved. The CDR3 spans 14 residues. Trimming took 0 bases from V and 7 from J, leaving 10 bases between them. Looked up from germline, CDR1 is SGHRS and CDR2 is YFSETQ. The CDR3 DNA reads TGCGCCAGCAGCTTGGAAGGGATGGACGGGGAGCTGTTTTTT. Translated, it gives CASSLEGMDGELFF. The entire variable domain, with the rest obtained from reference TRBV5-1 and TRBJ2-2, is as follows: KAGVTQTPRYLIKTRGQQVTLSCSPISGHRSVSWYQQTPGQGLQFLFEYFSETQRNKGNFPGRFSGRQFSNSRSEMNVSTLELGDSALYLCASSLEGMDGELFFGEGSRLTVL.

The J gene is TRBJ2-7, the V gene TRBV7-2; D remains ambiguous. This CDR3 contains 15 residues. V was cut by 1 base and J by 2 bases, with 12 bases left in between. Germline V gene data show CDR1 as SGHTA and CDR2 as FQGNSA. CDR3 amino acids: CASSLVGQIAYEQYF. Here the CDR3 DNA reads TGTGCCAGCAGCTTAGTAGGTCAGATAGCCTACGAGCAGTACTTC.

The chain couples TRBV15 to TRBJ1-4; no clear D. In germline, CDR1 is LNHNV, CDR2 YYDKDF (reference sequence). This CDR3 is 16 amino acids long. V gave up 0 bases and J gave up 3 bases, with 11 bases separating them. The CDR3 bases are TGTGCCACCAGCAGAGATCCGGGTACAGCTAATGAAAAACTGTTTTTT. It yields the protein CATSRDPGTANEKLFF.

The genes are TRBV7-9 and TRBJ1-1; possibly TRBD1 for D (5 bases). Looked up from germline, CDR1 is SEHNR and CDR2 is FQNEAQ (reference sequence). This CDR3 has 16 residues. V was clipped by 3 bases and J by 1 base, with 15 bases between them. CDR3 coding DNA: TGTGCCAGCAGCTTGAAAGGGGTTACATGGAACACTGAAGCTTTCTTT. The encoded protein is CASSLKGVTWNTEAFF.

This CDR3 is CASSPPGQMGAQHF. The CDR3 DNA reads as TGTGCCAGCTCACCACCGGGGCAAATGGGTGCCCAGCATTTT. The chain uses TRBV18 and TRBJ1-5; D perhaps matches TRBD1 (5 bases). V was pared by 0 bases and J by 11 bases, with 14 bases between. Germline lookup yields CDR1 KGHSH and CDR2 LQKENI. The CDR3 is made up of 14 amino acids.